Shown below are 3 T cell receptor beta chains from a single sample sequenced in a study of cytomegalovirus exposure and HLA in healthy donors. PCR used 60 Vbeta primers and 13 Jbeta primers. Using immunoSEQ multiplex PCR, the repertoire was profiled, and TCRdb retains in-frame clones only, with some absent. Of 120,000 to 150,000 clones in the sample, roughly 73% are singletons; the top ten hold approximately 15%. Sequenced sample: PBMCs. The receptors stem from a human donor in good health.

This clone came up once. The germline gene is not matched at one end of the junction; a read error may be the cause. The chain is built from TRBV20-1 and TRBJ1-2; perhaps TRBD1 as D (5 bases). Germline V lookup: CDR1 DFQATT, CDR2 SNEGSKA (reference sequence). The length of the CDR3 is 11 residues. The CDR3 is CSAKTGYGYPF. Here the CDR3 DNA reads TGCAGTGCTAAAACAGGCTATGGCTACCCCTTC.

The genes are TRBV28 and TRBJ2-2; D is perhaps TRBD1 (5 bases). Trimming removed 6 bases at V and 4 bases at J, with 12 bases between. CDR3 length: 14 residues. CDR1 is MDHEN, CDR2 SYDVKM, per germline. The CDR3 spells CASSRRQGTGELFF. CDR3 nucleotide sequence: TGTGCCAGCAGCCGAAGGCAGGGCACCGGGGAGCTGTTTTTT.

The V gene is TRBV9, the J gene TRBJ2-1, with D perhaps TRBD1 (6 bases). The CDR3 has 15 amino acids. V was shortened by 0 bases and J by 4 bases, with 11 bases between the two germline ends. Germline V CDR1 and CDR2: SGDLS, YYNGEE. The CDR3 here is CASSVARTEYNEQFF. CDR3 coding DNA: TGTGCCAGCAGCGTAGCTAGGACAGAATACAATGAGCAGTTCTTC.